The rows below give T cell receptor beta chains drawn from one sample of a study of regulatory T cells in long-lasting Graves disease. TCRdb re-derived calls from the multiplex PCR reads in MiXCR, one entry per CDR3 protein. The sample lists roughly 350,000 distinct CDR3 sequences; 16% were seen once. In addition, the sample was reused for a study of T cells in Graves' hyperthyroidism and ophthalmopathy.

Material: peripheral blood mononuclear cells (PBMCs), obtained at new diagnosis, from a patient treated with antithyroid drugs. These receptors were collected from a man aged 40-49 years with Graves disease. The CDR3 runs from the conserved cysteine through the conserved F or W. The D gene is left open where the match is weak. Only part of the rows carry a size: once, few, many, or a class if the clone is expanded.

>NA|TRBV3-1|TRBJ2-1|many
TGTGCCAGCAGCCGTACGATAGGGGTCAATGAGCAGTTCTTC
CASSRTIGVNEQFF
>TRBD1|TRBV5-1|TRBJ2-7|NA
TGCGCCAGCAGCTGGGCACAGGGGGCGACGAGCTACGAGCAGTACTTC
CASSWAQGATSYEQYF
>TRBD2|TRBV28|TRBJ2-1|many
TGTGCCAGCAGCAATCTACTAGCGGGGGGGCACAATGAGCAGTTCTTC
CASSNLLAGGHNEQFF
>NA|TRBV9|TRBJ1-1|many
TGTGCCAGCACTGAGACGGATAGGAACACTGAAGCTTTCTTT
CASTETDRNTEAFF
>NA|TRBV5-6|TRBJ1-1|NA
TGTGCCAGCAGCTTGAGACAGGTTCGCATGGCTTTCTTT
CASSLRQVRMAFF
>NA|TRBV20-1|TRBJ1-1|many
TGCAGTGCTAGAGTCACAGCAACGAACACTGAAGCTTTCTTT
CSARVTATNTEAFF
>NA|TRBV9|TRBJ1-1|many
TGTGCCAGCAGCCAAGACCCTTTGAACACTGAAGCTTTCTTT
CASSQDPLNTEAFF
>TRBD1|TRBV7-2|TRBJ2-7|many
TGTGCCAGCAGCCTACCGACAGGGAGAATCTACGAGCAGTACTTC
CASSLPTGRIYEQYF
>NA|TRBV7-9|TRBJ2-7|NA
TGTGCCAGCAGCGCGGCATACGAGCAGTACTTC
CASSAAYEQYF
>NA|TRBV7-2|TRBJ2-7|few
TGTGCCAGCAGCCCCTTGACAGGAGACTCCTACGAGCAGTACTTC
CASSPLTGDSYEQYF
>NA|TRBV12-3/TRBV12-4|TRBJ1-3|many
TGTGCCAGCAGCCTGGGAATCTCTGGAAACACCATATATTTT
CASSLGISGNTIYF
>NA|TRBV30|TRBJ1-5|NA
TGTGCCTGGAGTTCGGCGCGCAATCAGCCCCAGCATTTT
CAWSSARNQPQHF
>TRBD1|TRBV5-1|TRBJ2-5|NA
TGCGCCAGCAGCTTGGCCGCGACAGGGGAGCAAGAGACCCAGTACTTC
CASSLAATGEQETQYF
>TRBD1|TRBV5-1|TRBJ2-7|NA
TGCGCCAGCAGCCTGACTACTCCGGGACAGGGGGCGGTCGAGCAGTACTTC
CASSLTTPGQGAVEQYF
>NA|TRBV5-1|TRBJ1-1|few
TGCGCCAGCAGCTTTTCGGGTATGAACACTGAAGCTTTCTTT
CASSFSGMNTEAFF
>TRBD1|TRBV12-3/TRBV12-4|TRBJ2-1|many
TGTGCCAGCAGTTTCCCGGGACAGGGTGCCTATGAGCAGTTCTTC
CASSFPGQGAYEQFF
>NA|TRBV5-1|TRBJ2-7|few
TGCGCCAGCGCCCCAAGTGCCCTCAGCTCCTACGAGCAGTACTTC
CASAPSALSSYEQYF
>TRBD1|TRBV3-1|TRBJ2-6|few
TGTGCCAGCAGCTCCCGACAGGGTCTGTATTCTGGGGCCAACGTCCTGACTTTC
CASSSRQGLYSGANVLTF
>NA|TRBV9|TRBJ1-3|few
TGTGCCAGCAGCGTGGGGTTGGGAGACTCTGGAAACACCATATATTTT
CASSVGLGDSGNTIYF
>TRBD2|TRBV5-6|TRBJ2-3|many
TGTGCCAGCAGCTCCCGACTAGCGGGGACCACAGATACGCAGTATTTT
CASSSRLAGTTDTQYF
>NA|TRBV19|TRBJ2-5|NA
TGTGCCAGTAGTATAGTTTCCCAAGAGACCCAGTACTTC
CASSIVSQETQYF
>TRBD1|TRBV14|TRBJ2-3|many
TGTGCCAGCAGCCACCCCCTGACAGGGTTGGATACGCAGTATTTT
CASSHPLTGLDTQYF
>NA|TRBV11-2|TRBJ2-5|few
TGTGCCAGCAGCTCGCGGGTGTACCAAGAGGCCCAGTACTTC
CASSSRVYQEAQYF
>NA|TRBV24-1|TRBJ2-1|NA
TGTGCCACCAGTGATTTGGGGGTGACAGGTCCAAAAGGGGTCTACAATGAGCAGTTCTTC
CATSDLGVTGPKGVYNEQFF
>NA|TRBV30|TRBJ1-1|many
TGTGCCTGGACCCTTACAGGGATGGGCACTGAAGCTTTCTTT
CAWTLTGMGTEAFF
>NA|TRBV6-1|TRBJ1-6|many
TGTGCCAGCAGAGTGACATTCCGAGCTGACTCAGGGACACCCCTCCACTTT
CASRVTFRADSGTPLHF
>TRBD1|TRBV11-2|TRBJ1-1|NA
TGTGCCAGCAGCTTAGAAGCCGCAGGGGGCACTGAAGCTTTCTTT
CASSLEAAGGTEAFF
>NA|TRBV10-2|TRBJ2-7|many
TGCGCCAGCACTATAAACACAGCGGAGCGCGAGCAGTACTTC
CASTINTAEREQYF
>NA|TRBV24-1|TRBJ1-1|many
TGTGCCACCAGTGGGGCTGATTTGAACACTGAAGCTTTCTTT
CATSGADLNTEAFF
>TRBD2|TRBV3-1|TRBJ2-5|many
TGTGCCAGCAGCCAAGAGTATAGCGGGGGGTTTGAGACCCAGTACTTC
CASSQEYSGGFETQYF
>NA|TRBV3-1|TRBJ1-1|NA
TGTGCCAGCAGCCAAGGGGGTGTAGGCACTGAAGCTTTCTTT
CASSQGGVGTEAFF
>TRBD2|TRBV19|TRBJ2-7|NA
TGTGCCAGTAGTACTCGCAGGGATCCGGGGGGTACCTACGAGCAGTACTTC
CASSTRRDPGGTYEQYF
>TRBD1|TRBV28|TRBJ1-5|many
TGTGCCAGCAGTTCCCAAGACAGGGCGGAACAGCCCCAGCATTTT
CASSSQDRAEQPQHF
>NA|TRBV5-6|TRBJ2-3|NA
TGTGCCAGCAGCTTCATGAGCACAGATACGCAGTATTTT
CASSFMSTDTQYF
>NA|TRBV30|TRBJ1-4|many
TGTGCCTGGAGTGTGGGGGGGGCCTTTGAAAAACTGTTTTTT
CAWSVGGAFEKLFF
>NA|TRBV28|TRBJ2-3|few
TGTGCCAGCAGTTTGCCAGGGGCCAGGGCAGATACGCAGTATTTT
CASSLPGARADTQYF
>NA|TRBV11-3|TRBJ2-3|many
TGTGCCAGCAGCTGGACTACCCCACCAGATACGCAGTATTTT
CASSWTTPPDTQYF
>NA|TRBV2|TRBJ2-7|many
TGTGCCAGCAGATCCGGGTTAGCAAACTACGAGCAGTACTTC
CASRSGLANYEQYF
>NA|TRBV7-2|TRBJ2-6|many
TGTGCCAGCAGCTCCAGCTCCACGGGCTTTGTTTCTGGGGCCAACGTCCTGACTTTC
CASSSSSTGFVSGANVLTF